This T cell receptor (beta chain) was identified during a study of CD8 T cells in Susac syndrome. The authors reverse transcribed 0.5 to 1 ug RNA with random hexamers. TCRdb processed the immunoSEQ multiplex PCR reads anew with MiXCR; each CDR3 protein has one entry. The sample has about 400,000 distinct CDR3 sequences, around 85% seen once. The authors carried out high-throughput sequencing of TCR beta. They applied it to CD8+ and CD4+ T cells obtained from blood. The multiple sclerosis controls comprised treatment-naive patients whose relapsing-remitting disease was stable or active. TEMRA cells were FACS-enriched, and CD8+ and CD4+ T cells were isolated negatively. V lost 6 bases to trimming and J lost 3 bases, with 11 bases between them. The CDR3 extends over 13 amino acids. CDR1 and CDR2 from the germline V gene are MNHEY and SVGEGT.

The receptor's source is a human donor with multiple sclerosis. Specimen: CD8+ T cells from PBMCs. The chain recombines TRBV6-2 or TRBV6-3 with TRBJ1-2; D might be TRBD1 (5 bases). CDR3 bases: TGTGCCAGCAGACGTAGGGGCGACTATGGCTACACCTTC. Protein sequence: CASRRRGDYGYTF.